This entry features one T cell receptor beta chain sequence. Its antigen is unidentified. The data belong to a study of shared clonotypes between healthy human individuals. The length of the CDR3 is 17 residues. V lost 1 base and J lost 2, with 15 bases in between. CDR1 and CDR2 (germline): SGHVS, FQNEAQ. Study observations and caveats: Four donors shared around 5.2% of their naive CD4 clonotypes. Investigators expected sequencing depth to affect clonotype sharing among donors.

200 to 250 ng DNA, around 30,000 T cell genomes, went into each sorted-subset replicate PCR. Some clones are missing from TCRdb's copy, which holds only in-frame ones; the method was immunoSEQ multiplex PCR. The repertoire consists of some 700,000 clones, with around 90% occurring once and the leading ten covering more than 30%. Material for sequencing was memory CD8+ T cells from PBMCs. Subset specified: CD45RO+ cells pooled with CCR7-negative TemRA cells. The chain recombines TRBV7-8 with TRBJ2-1; D possibly corresponds to TRBD1 (6 bases). This receptor was identified in a man between 18 and 29 years old in good health. Some clones in this sample may be carry-over from other donors' samples. This chain's CDR3 is CASSLEAGAHTYNEQFF. CDR3 bases: TGTGCCAGCAGCTTAGAGGCAGGGGCCCATACCTACAATGAGCAGTTCTTC.